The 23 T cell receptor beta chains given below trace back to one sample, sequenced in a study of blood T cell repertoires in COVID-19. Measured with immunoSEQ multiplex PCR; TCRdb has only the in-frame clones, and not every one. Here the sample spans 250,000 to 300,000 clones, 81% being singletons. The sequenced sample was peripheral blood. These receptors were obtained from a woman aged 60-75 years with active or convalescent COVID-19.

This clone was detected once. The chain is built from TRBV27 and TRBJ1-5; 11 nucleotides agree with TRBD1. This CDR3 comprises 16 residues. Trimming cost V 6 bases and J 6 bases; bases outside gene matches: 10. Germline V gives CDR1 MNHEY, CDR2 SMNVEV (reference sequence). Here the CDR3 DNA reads TGTGCCAGCAGACGAATCGGGACAGGGGGTGTTCAGCCCCAGCATTTT. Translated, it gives CASRRIGTGGVQPQHF.

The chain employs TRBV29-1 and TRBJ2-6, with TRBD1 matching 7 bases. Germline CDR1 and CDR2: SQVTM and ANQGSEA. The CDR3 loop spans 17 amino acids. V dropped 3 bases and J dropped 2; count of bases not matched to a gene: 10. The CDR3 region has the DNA TGCAGCGTTGAGATCGCGACAGGGCGTGCTGGGGCCAACGTCCTGACTTTC. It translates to CSVEIATGRAGANVLTF.

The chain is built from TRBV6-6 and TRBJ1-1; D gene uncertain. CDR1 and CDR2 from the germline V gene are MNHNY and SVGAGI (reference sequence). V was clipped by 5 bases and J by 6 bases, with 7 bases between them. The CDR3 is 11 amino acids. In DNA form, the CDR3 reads TGTGCCAGCAGTCGAACGGCTGAAGCTTTCTTT. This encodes CASSRTAEAFF.

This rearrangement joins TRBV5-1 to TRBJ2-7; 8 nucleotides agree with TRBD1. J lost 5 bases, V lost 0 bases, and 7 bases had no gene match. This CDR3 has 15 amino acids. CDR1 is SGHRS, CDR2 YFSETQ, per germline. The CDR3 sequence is CASSLARQGADEQYF. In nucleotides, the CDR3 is TGCGCCAGCAGCTTGGCTCGCCAGGGGGCTGACGAGCAGTACTTC.

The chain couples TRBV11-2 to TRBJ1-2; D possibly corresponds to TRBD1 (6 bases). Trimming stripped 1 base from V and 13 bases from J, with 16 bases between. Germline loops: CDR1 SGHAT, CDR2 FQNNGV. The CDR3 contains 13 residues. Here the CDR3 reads CASSLGTAARATF. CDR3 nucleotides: TGTGCCAGCAGCTTAGGGACAGCTGCTAGGGCCACCTTC.

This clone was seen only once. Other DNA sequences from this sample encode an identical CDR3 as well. Written as DNA, the CDR3 is TGTGCCAGCTCACCACCGGGACAGGGATACGAGCAGTACTTC. It translates to CASSPPGQGYEQYF. This chain uses TRBV18 with TRBJ2-7; TRBD1 aligns across 9 bases. This CDR3 has 14 amino acids. Per germline, CDR1 KGHSH and CDR2 LQKENI. The J segment lost 4 bases and the V segment lost 0 bases, leaving 1 base of the junction unmatched.

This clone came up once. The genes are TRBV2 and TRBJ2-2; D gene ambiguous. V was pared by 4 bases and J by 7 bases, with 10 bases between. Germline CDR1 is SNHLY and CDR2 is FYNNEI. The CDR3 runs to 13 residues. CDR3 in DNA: TGTGCCAGCAGTGCGGTCGGGTTCGGGGAGCTGTTTTTT. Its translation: CASSAVGFGELFF.

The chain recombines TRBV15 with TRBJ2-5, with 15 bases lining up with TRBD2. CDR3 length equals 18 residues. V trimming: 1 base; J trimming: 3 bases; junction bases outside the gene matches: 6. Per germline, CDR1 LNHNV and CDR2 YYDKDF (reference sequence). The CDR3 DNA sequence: TGTGCCACCAGCAGAGGGCATGGGACTAGCGGGGGGAAAGAGACCCAGTACTTC. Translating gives CATSRGHGTSGGKETQYF.

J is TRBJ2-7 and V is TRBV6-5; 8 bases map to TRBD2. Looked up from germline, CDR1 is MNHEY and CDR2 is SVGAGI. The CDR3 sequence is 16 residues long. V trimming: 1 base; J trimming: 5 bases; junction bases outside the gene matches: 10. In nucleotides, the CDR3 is TGTGCCAGCAGTTACTTGACCGGGACTAGTTTACACGAGCAGTACTTC. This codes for CASSYLTGTSLHEQYF.

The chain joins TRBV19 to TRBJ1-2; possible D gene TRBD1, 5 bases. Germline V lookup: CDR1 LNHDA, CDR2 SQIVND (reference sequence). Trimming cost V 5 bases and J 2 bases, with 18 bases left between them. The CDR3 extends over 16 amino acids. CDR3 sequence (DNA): TGTGCCAGTAGTCCTCCCTCACCGACAGTCAACTATGGCTACACCTTC. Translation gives CASSPPSPTVNYGYTF.

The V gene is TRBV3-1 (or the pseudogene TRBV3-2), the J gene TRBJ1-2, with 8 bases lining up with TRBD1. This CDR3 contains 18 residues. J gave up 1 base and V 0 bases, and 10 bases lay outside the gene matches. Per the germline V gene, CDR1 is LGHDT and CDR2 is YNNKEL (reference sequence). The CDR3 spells CASSQDLGWTGNNYGYTF. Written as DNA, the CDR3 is TGTGCCAGCAGCCAAGATTTAGGGTGGACAGGGAATAACTATGGCTACACCTTC.

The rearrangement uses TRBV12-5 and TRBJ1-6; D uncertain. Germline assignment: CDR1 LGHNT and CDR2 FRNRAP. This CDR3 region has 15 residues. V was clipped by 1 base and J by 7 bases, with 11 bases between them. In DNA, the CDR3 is TGTGCTAGTGGTTTGGAAGGTCTAGGCAATTCACCCCTCCACTTT. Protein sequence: CASGLEGLGNSPLHF.

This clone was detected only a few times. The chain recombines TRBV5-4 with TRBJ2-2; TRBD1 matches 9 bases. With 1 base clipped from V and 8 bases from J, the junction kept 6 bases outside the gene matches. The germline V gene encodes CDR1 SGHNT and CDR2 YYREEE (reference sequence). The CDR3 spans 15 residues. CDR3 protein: CASSLTGGAKGELFF. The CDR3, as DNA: TGTGCCAGCAGCTTGACAGGGGGCGCGAAGGGGGAGCTGTTTTTT.

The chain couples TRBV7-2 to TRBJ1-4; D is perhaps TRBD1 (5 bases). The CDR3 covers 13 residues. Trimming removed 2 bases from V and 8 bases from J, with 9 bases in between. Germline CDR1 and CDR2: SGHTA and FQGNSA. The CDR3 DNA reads TGTGCCAGCAGCTTATTTGGGGGGGAAAAACTGTTTTTT. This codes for CASSLFGGEKLFF.

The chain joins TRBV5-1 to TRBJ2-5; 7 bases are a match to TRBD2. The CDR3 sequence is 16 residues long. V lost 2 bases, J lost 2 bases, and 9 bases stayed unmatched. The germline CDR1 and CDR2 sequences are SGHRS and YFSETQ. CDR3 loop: CASSLEQAGPQETQYF. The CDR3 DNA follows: TGCGCCAGCAGCTTAGAACAAGCGGGGCCACAAGAGACCCAGTACTTC.

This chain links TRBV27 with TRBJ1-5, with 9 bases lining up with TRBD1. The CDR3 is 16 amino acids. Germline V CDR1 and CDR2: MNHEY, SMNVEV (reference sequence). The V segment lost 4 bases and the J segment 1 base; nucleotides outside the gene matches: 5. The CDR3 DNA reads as TGTGCCAGCAGTTCCGGGACAGGGATAAGCAATCAGCCCCAGCATTTT. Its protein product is CASSSGTGISNQPQHF.

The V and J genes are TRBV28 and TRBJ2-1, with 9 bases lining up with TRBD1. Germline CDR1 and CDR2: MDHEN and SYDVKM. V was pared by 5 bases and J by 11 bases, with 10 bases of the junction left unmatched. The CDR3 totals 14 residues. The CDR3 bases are TGTGCCAGCAGTACCGGCGAACAGGGGGCGCAGCAGTTCTTC. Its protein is CASSTGEQGAQQFF.

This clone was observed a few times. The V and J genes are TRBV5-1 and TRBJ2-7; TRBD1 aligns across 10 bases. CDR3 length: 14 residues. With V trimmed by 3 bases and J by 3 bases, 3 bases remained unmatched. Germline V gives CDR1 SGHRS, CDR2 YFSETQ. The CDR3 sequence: CASSSGTGDYEQYF. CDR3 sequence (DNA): TGCGCCAGCAGCTCCGGGACAGGGGACTACGAGCAGTACTTC.

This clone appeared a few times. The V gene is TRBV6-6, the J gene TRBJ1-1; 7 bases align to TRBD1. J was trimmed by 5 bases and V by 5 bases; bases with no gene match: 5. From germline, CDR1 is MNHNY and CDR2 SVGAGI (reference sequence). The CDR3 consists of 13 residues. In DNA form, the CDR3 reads TGTGCCAGCAGTGGCCCGGGACAGACTGAAGCTTTCTTT. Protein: CASSGPGQTEAFF.

CDR3 amino acids: CASSVGPVINQPQHF. DNA of the CDR3: TGTGCCAGCAGCGTAGGCCCGGTAATCAATCAGCCCCAGCATTTT. The chain recombines TRBV9 with TRBJ1-5; D gene ambiguous. Between the trimmed V and J ends, which lost 0 bases and 3 bases, there was a span of 10 bases. The CDR3 covers 15 residues. CDR1 and CDR2 from the germline V gene are SGDLS and YYNGEE.

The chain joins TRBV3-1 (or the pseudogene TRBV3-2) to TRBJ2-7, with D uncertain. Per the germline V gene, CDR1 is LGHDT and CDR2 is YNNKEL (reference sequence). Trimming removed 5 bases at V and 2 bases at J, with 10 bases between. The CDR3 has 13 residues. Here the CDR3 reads CASSATLPYEQYF. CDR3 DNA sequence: TGTGCCAGCAGCGCTACTCTACCCTACGAGCAGTACTTC.

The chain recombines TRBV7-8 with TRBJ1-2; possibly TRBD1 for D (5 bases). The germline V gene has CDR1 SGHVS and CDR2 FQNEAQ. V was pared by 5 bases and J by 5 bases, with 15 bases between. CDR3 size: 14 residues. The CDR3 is CASSPSRGGYGYTF. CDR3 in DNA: TGTGCCAGCAGCCCCAGTCGGGGGGGGTATGGCTACACCTTC.

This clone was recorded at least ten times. The CDR3: CASSSGTGLSYEQYF. CDR3 DNA: TGTGCCAGCAGCTCGGGGACAGGGCTCTCCTACGAGCAGTACTTC. The rearrangement links TRBV5-6 to TRBJ2-7; 9 bases fit TRBD1. The V gene end was trimmed by 3 bases and the J gene end by 0 bases; junction bases not matched to a gene: 4. CDR1 and CDR2 (germline): SGHDT, YYEEEE. The CDR3 is 15 amino acids.